This TCR beta chain was captured by sequencing in a study of T-cell memory formation after mild COVID-19. This clonotype showed up just a few times. The antigen is not known. TCRdb itself ran the 5' RACE reads through MiXCR, one entry per CDR3 protein. The repertoire holds 250,000 or so distinct CDR3 sequences, roughly 18% seen once, with 23% in the top ten. Study-wide findings and caveats: Prior to infection, memory already included some responding clones, suggesting cross-reactive memory joined. Contracting CD8+ clones were enriched in EMRA, CD4+ mainly in CM and EM. Among clones contracting day 15 to 85, CD4/CD8 was balanced, whereas later expanders leaned CD4+.

The germline V gene has CDR1 SGDLS and CDR2 YYNGEE. V shed 3 bases and J shed 6 bases, with 8 bases lying between them. The CDR3 is made up of 12 amino acids. Sequencing input: PBMCs or a T cell subset sorted from them (not recorded which). The chain employs TRBV9 and TRBJ2-3; weak D call: TRBD2 (6 bases). The source of this sequence is a man younger than 30 who had mild COVID-19 (a few samples of this study predate the infection). Cell type and time point are not known. The CDR3 loop is CASSGLGDTQYF. Here the CDR3 DNA reads TGTGCCAGCAGCGGACTAGGGGATACGCAGTATTTT. Supplemented by reference TRBV9 and TRBJ2-3, the full variable domain reads DSGVTQTPKHLITATGQRVTLRCSPRSGDLSVYWYQQSLDQGLQFLIQYYNGEERAKGNILERFSAQQFPDLHSELNLSSLELGDSALYFCASSGLGDTQYFGPGTRLTVL.